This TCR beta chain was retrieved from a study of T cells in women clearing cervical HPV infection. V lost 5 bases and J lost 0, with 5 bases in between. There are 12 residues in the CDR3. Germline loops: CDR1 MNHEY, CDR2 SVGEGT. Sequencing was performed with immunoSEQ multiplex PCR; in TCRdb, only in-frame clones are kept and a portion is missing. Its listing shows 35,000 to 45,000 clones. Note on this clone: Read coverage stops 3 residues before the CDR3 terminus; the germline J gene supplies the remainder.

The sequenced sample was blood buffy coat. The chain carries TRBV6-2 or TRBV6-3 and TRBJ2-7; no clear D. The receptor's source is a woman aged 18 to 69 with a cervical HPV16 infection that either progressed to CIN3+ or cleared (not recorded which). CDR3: CASSPFSYEQYF. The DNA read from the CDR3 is TGTGCCAGCAGTCCCTTCTCCTACGAG.